This T cell receptor (beta chain) comes out of a study of shared clonotypes between healthy human individuals. The data were produced by immunoSEQ multiplex PCR, yet TCRdb's version contains in-frame clones alone and is incomplete. The sample holds about 2.4 million clones; approximately 92% are singletons and the top ten take around 0.15%. The CDR3 loop spans 15 amino acids. CDR1 is LNHDA, CDR2 SQIVND, per germline (reference sequence). V lost 4 bases and J lost 1; bases outside the gene matches: 3. This clone was recorded once. This chain uses TRBV19 with TRBJ2-2, with 7 bases that match TRBD1. The sequencing sample was made of naive CD4+ T cells sorted from blood. Subset here: CD45RA+ positively selected. The source is a young man in good health. CDR3 in DNA: TGTGCCAGTAGTACGGGACAGAGGAACACCGGGGAGCTGTTTTTT. This encodes CASSTGQRNTGELFF.